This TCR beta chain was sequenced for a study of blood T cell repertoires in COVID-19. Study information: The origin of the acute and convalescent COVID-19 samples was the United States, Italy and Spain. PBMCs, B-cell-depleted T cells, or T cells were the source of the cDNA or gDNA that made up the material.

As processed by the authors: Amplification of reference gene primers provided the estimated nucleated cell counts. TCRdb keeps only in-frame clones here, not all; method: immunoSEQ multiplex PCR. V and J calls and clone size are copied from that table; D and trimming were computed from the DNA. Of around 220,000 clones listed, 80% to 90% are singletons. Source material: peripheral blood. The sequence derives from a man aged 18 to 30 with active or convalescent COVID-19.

CDR3 sequence reads: CASSLSRGGTEAFF. The CDR3 DNA reads TGTGCCAGCAGCTTGTCCCGAGGGGGCACTGAAGCTTTCTTT. V is TRBV5-4 and J is TRBJ1-1, with D maybe TRBD1 (6 bases). V lost 1 base to trimming and J lost 4 bases, with 11 bases between them. The CDR3 contains 14 residues. Per germline, CDR1 SGHNT and CDR2 YYREEE (reference sequence).